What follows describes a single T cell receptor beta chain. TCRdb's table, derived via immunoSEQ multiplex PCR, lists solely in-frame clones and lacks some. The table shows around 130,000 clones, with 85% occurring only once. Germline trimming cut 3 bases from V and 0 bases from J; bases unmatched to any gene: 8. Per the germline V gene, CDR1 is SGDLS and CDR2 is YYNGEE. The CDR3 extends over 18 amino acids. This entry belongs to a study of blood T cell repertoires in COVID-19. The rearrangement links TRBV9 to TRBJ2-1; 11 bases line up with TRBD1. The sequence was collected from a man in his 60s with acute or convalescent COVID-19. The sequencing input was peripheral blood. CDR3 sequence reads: CASSAGQGATSSYNEQFF. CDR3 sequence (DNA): TGTGCCAGCAGCGCCGGACAGGGGGCGACGAGCTCCTACAATGAGCAGTTCTTC.